One T cell receptor (beta chain) is described in this entry. The data were obtained in a study of blood T cell repertoires in COVID-19. Looking at the study overall: Sites in the United States, Italy and Spain provided acute and convalescent COVID-19 samples.

The protocol was immunoSEQ multiplex PCR, while the TCRdb copy is restricted to in-frame clones and leaves out a portion. Of fewer than 250,000 clones in the sample, 83% were seen once. Germline assignment: CDR1 MNHEY and CDR2 SVGAGI. The CDR3 extends over 15 amino acids. The ends lost 5 bases at V and 2 bases at J; junction bases unmatched: 8. Sequenced material: peripheral blood. The chain uses TRBV6-5 and TRBJ2-7, with 8 nucleotides matching TRBD2. This sequence originates from a human donor in a cohort sampled during active COVID-19. The CDR3 DNA reads TGTGCCAGCAGTCCCCGACTAGCGAAGACCTACGAGCAGTACTTC. Amino acid sequence: CASSPRLAKTYEQYF.